This T cell receptor (beta chain) stems from a study of blood T cell repertoires in COVID-19. The wider study: Donors in the United States, Italy and Spain gave samples during acute or convalescent COVID-19. In each case, the material was cDNA or gDNA derived from T cells, B-cell-depleted T cells, or PBMCs.

In the source study's methods: Amplification of reference gene primers provided the estimated nucleated cell counts. Measured with immunoSEQ multiplex PCR; TCRdb has only the in-frame clones, and not every one. V and J calls and clone size are as listed in that table; D and trimming were resolved from the DNA. In the table there are 30,000 to 40,000 clones, about 85% of which are singletons. Germline V gene lookup returns CDR1 KGHSH and CDR2 LQKENI. The CDR3 extends over 18 amino acids. Trimming at V came to 3 bases and at J to 1 base, leaving 8 bases not matched to a gene. This receptor was identified in a man in his forties or fifties with active COVID-19. Sequencing was carried out using peripheral blood. The rearrangement joins TRBV18 to TRBJ2-6; 8 bases match TRBD2. The CDR3 loop is CASSPRGSGVSGANVLTF. DNA for the CDR3: TGTGCCAGCTCACCCCGGGGTAGCGGGGTTTCTGGGGCCAACGTCCTGACTTTC.